Within the sample, the clone carrying this T cell receptor beta chain is medium-sized. Its antigen is as yet unknown. Baseline was the first blood sampling point, followed by cycle 4 day 1 and cycle 7 day 1. The sample comes from a study of OX40 agonist ivuxolimab in advanced cancers. The wider study: Participants, 82.7% male, averaged about 59 years of age, ranging from roughly 20 to 79. The study's findings and limits: Some of the lowest clonal expansion was seen in partial responders at 0.1-3.0 mg/kg.

CDR3 length: 16 residues. Germline V CDR1 and CDR2: ENHRY, SYGVKD. After removal of 2 bases from V and 9 bases from J, the junction contained 12 bases not matched to a gene. Some clones are missing from TCRdb's copy, which holds only in-frame ones; the method was immunoSEQ multiplex PCR. The sample includes approximately 10,000 clones, roughly 80% of them seen just once. This clonotype originated in an adult with an advanced solid tumor such as melanoma, head and neck, liver or kidney cancer. The chain couples TRBV10-3 to TRBJ2-1, with 8 bases fitting TRBD1. This sample comprised CD4+ or CD8+ T cells sorted from blood, obtained in a trial of the OX40 agonist ivuxolimab. DNA of the CDR3: TGTGCCATCAGTGAGCCAAGGGGACAGGCCGGGGGTGAGCAGTTCTTC. It encodes CAISEPRGQAGGEQFF.